This T cell receptor (beta chain) was found in a study of blood T cell repertoires in COVID-19. Turning to the study itself: COVID-19 samples from acute and convalescent phases originated in the United States, Italy and Spain. Nucleic acid was either cDNA or gDNA, and it came from T cells, B-cell-depleted T cells, or PBMCs.

The CDR3 length is 14 residues. The V gene's germline CDR1 is LGHDT and CDR2 YNNKEL (reference sequence). The V and J ends lost 2 bases and 5 bases, in that order; junction bases with no gene match: 4. Per the study methods: Estimation of nucleated cell counts relied on the amplification of reference gene primers. Generated by immunoSEQ multiplex PCR, the TCRdb table keeps only in-frame clones and is missing some. The D gene and trimming were derived from the DNA, and the V and J assignments and clone size from that table. The sample has roughly 17,000 clones; just under 95% are singletons. The sequence was obtained from a human donor in a cohort sampled during active COVID-19. Sequencing was carried out using peripheral blood. The rearrangement uses TRBV3-1 (or the pseudogene TRBV3-2) and TRBJ1-1; 8 nucleotides line up with TRBD1. CDR3 nucleotides: TGTGCCAGCAGCCAACAGGGGGCGAAGACTGAAGCTTTCTTT. Translated, it gives CASSQQGAKTEAFF.